A selection of T cell receptor beta chains follows, all from one sample in a study of early T cells in non-severe SARS-CoV-2 infection. A single record per CDR3 protein comes from TCRdb applying MiXCR to the 5' RACE reads. The table shows about 44,000 distinct CDR3 sequences, with about 25% occurring only once. The specimen was whole blood, collected at baseline. The receptor set was obtained from an adult who was a healthcare worker with PCR-confirmed SARS-CoV-2 infection or an uninfected control (not recorded which). Both conserved end residues are part of each CDR3. The D gene is left open where the match is weak. Clone size, where shown, is once, few, many, or a class for clones that have expanded.

d_gene: -; j_gene: TRBJ2-3; v_gene: TRBV10-2; abundance: -; CDR3aa: CASSESGRYTDTQYF; CDR3nt: TGCGCCAGCAGTGAGTCAGGGCGGTACACAGATACGCAGTATTTT
d_gene: -; j_gene: TRBJ1-6; v_gene: TRBV7-3; abundance: few; CDR3aa: CASSPGLGETLHF; CDR3nt: TGTGCCAGCAGCCCAGGCCTAGGGGAAACCCTCCACTTT
d_gene: -; j_gene: TRBJ2-7; v_gene: TRBV7-9; abundance: -; CDR3aa: CASSVFGGSYEQYF; CDR3nt: TGTGCCAGCAGCGTTTTCGGCGGCTCCTACGAGCAGTACTTC
d_gene: -; j_gene: TRBJ2-7; v_gene: TRBV7-6; abundance: -; CDR3aa: CASSPGGINDEQYF; CDR3nt: TGTGCCAGCAGCCCAGGGGGGATAAATGACGAGCAGTACTTC
d_gene: -; j_gene: TRBJ2-2; v_gene: TRBV24-1; abundance: -; CDR3aa: CVTSDSGQPSAGELFF; CDR3nt: TGTGTCACCAGTGATTCGGGCCAACCGAGTGCCGGGGAGCTGTTTTTT
d_gene: -; j_gene: TRBJ2-7; v_gene: TRBV12-3/TRBV12-4; abundance: -; CDR3aa: CASSLAPTTYEQYF; CDR3nt: TGTGCCAGCAGTTTAGCGCCCACTACCTACGAGCAGTACTTC
d_gene: -; j_gene: TRBJ2-7; v_gene: TRBV6-2/TRBV6-3; abundance: few; CDR3aa: CASFGGNTYEQYF; CDR3nt: TGTGCCAGCTTCGGGGGTAACACCTACGAGCAGTACTTC
d_gene: -; j_gene: TRBJ2-1; v_gene: TRBV7-6; abundance: -; CDR3aa: CASSQLSGTIYNEQFF; CDR3nt: TGTGCCAGCAGCCAATTATCCGGGACAATCTACAATGAGCAGTTCTTC
d_gene: -; j_gene: TRBJ2-1; v_gene: TRBV6-6; abundance: -; CDR3aa: CASSYSGTTPPRFF; CDR3nt: TGTGCCAGCAGTTACTCCGGGACAACCCCTCCGCGGTTCTTC
d_gene: TRBD1; j_gene: TRBJ2-2; v_gene: TRBV7-3; abundance: -; CDR3aa: CASSFQGANTGELFF; CDR3nt: TGTGCCAGCAGCTTCCAGGGGGCGAACACCGGGGAGCTGTTTTTT
d_gene: -; j_gene: TRBJ2-2; v_gene: TRBV6-2/TRBV6-3; abundance: many; CDR3aa: CASRETEMRAGELFF; CDR3nt: TGTGCCAGCAGAGAGACAGAGATGAGGGCCGGGGAGCTGTTTTTT
d_gene: -; j_gene: TRBJ2-7; v_gene: TRBV5-1; abundance: few; CDR3aa: CASSLDRVNYEQYF; CDR3nt: TGCGCCAGCAGCTTGGACAGGGTCAACTACGAGCAGTACTTC
d_gene: -; j_gene: TRBJ1-1; v_gene: TRBV6-2/TRBV6-3; abundance: -; CDR3aa: CATSGDPRTEAFF; CDR3nt: TGTGCCACCTCAGGGGACCCCAGGACTGAAGCTTTCTTT
d_gene: -; j_gene: TRBJ2-2; v_gene: TRBV7-2; abundance: -; CDR3aa: CASSPRAVGTGELFF; CDR3nt: TGTGCCAGCAGCCCAAGGGCGGTTGGGACCGGGGAGCTGTTTTTT
d_gene: -; j_gene: TRBJ2-3; v_gene: TRBV18; abundance: few; CDR3aa: CASSPTGPTPDTQYF; CDR3nt: TGTGCCAGCTCACCAACCGGACCCACTCCAGATACGCAGTATTTT
d_gene: TRBD2; j_gene: TRBJ2-7; v_gene: TRBV5-1; abundance: -; CDR3aa: CASSEMPGLASYEQYF; CDR3nt: TGCGCCAGCAGCGAAATGCCGGGACTAGCGTCTTACGAGCAGTACTTC
d_gene: TRBD1; j_gene: TRBJ1-1; v_gene: TRBV19; abundance: -; CDR3aa: CASIGQAAMNTEAFF; CDR3nt: TGTGCCAGTATCGGACAGGCAGCGATGAACACTGAAGCTTTCTTT
d_gene: -; j_gene: TRBJ2-1; v_gene: TRBV11-2; abundance: medium-sized; CDR3aa: CASSSTANDEQFF; CDR3nt: TGTGCCAGCAGCTCGACAGCGAACGATGAGCAGTTCTTC
d_gene: TRBD1; j_gene: TRBJ1-1; v_gene: TRBV10-3; abundance: -; CDR3aa: CAITDREGTEAFF; CDR3nt: TGTGCCATCACCGACAGGGAGGGCACTGAAGCTTTCTTT
d_gene: -; j_gene: TRBJ2-1; v_gene: TRBV29-1; abundance: many; CDR3aa: CSVEGPGARNEQFF; CDR3nt: TGCAGCGTTGAAGGGCCGGGGGCGCGCAATGAGCAGTTCTTC
d_gene: -; j_gene: TRBJ1-2; v_gene: TRBV5-1; abundance: -; CDR3aa: CASSPEASYGYTF; CDR3nt: TGCGCCAGCAGCCCGGAGGCCAGCTATGGCTACACCTTC
d_gene: TRBD1; j_gene: TRBJ1-5; v_gene: TRBV6-2/TRBV6-3; abundance: once; CDR3aa: CASTGTGDYRGNQPQHF; CDR3nt: TGTGCCTCAACCGGGACAGGGGACTACAGGGGCAATCAGCCCCAGCATTTT
d_gene: -; j_gene: TRBJ2-1; v_gene: TRBV7-6; abundance: many; CDR3aa: CASSYTSNNEQFF; CDR3nt: TGTGCCAGCAGCTATACTAGCAACAATGAGCAGTTCTTC
d_gene: TRBD2; j_gene: TRBJ2-7; v_gene: TRBV6-2/TRBV6-3; abundance: once; CDR3aa: CASSGPSGGSYEQYF; CDR3nt: TGTGCCAGCAGTGGACCTAGCGGGGGGTCCTACGAGCAGTACTTC
d_gene: -; j_gene: TRBJ1-6; v_gene: TRBV3-1; abundance: few; CDR3aa: CASSQEGRGYNSPLHF; CDR3nt: TGTGCCAGCAGCCAAGAAGGCAGGGGATATAATTCACCCCTCCACTTT
d_gene: -; j_gene: TRBJ1-4; v_gene: TRBV9; abundance: few; CDR3aa: CASSVEGNREKLFF; CDR3nt: TGTGCCAGCAGCGTAGAAGGGAATCGGGAAAAACTGTTTTTT
d_gene: -; j_gene: TRBJ2-7; v_gene: TRBV25-1; abundance: -; CDR3aa: CASGAHYEQYF; CDR3nt: TGTGCCAGCGGCGCGCACTACGAGCAGTACTTC
d_gene: -; j_gene: TRBJ2-3; v_gene: TRBV5-1; abundance: few; CDR3aa: CASSSYSLPSTDTQYF; CDR3nt: TGCGCCAGCAGCTCCTACTCCCTCCCTAGCACAGATACGCAGTATTTT
d_gene: TRBD2; j_gene: TRBJ2-5; v_gene: TRBV11-2; abundance: few; CDR3aa: CASSLLAGGTEGETQYF; CDR3nt: TGTGCCAGCAGCCTGCTAGCGGGGGGCACGGAGGGGGAGACCCAGTACTTC
d_gene: -; j_gene: TRBJ2-7; v_gene: TRBV7-8; abundance: -; CDR3aa: CASSLDGSVQDEQYF; CDR3nt: TGTGCCAGCAGCTTAGATGGGTCCGTCCAGGACGAGCAGTACTTC
d_gene: TRBD2; j_gene: TRBJ2-3; v_gene: TRBV4-2; abundance: few; CDR3aa: CASSPIAGGPDTQYF; CDR3nt: TGTGCCAGCAGCCCCATAGCGGGGGGCCCAGATACGCAGTATTTT
d_gene: TRBD1; j_gene: TRBJ2-7; v_gene: TRBV4-2; abundance: few; CDR3aa: CASSQARGQGREQYF; CDR3nt: TGTGCCAGCAGCCAAGCCCGGGGACAGGGGCGGGAGCAGTACTTC
d_gene: -; j_gene: TRBJ2-5; v_gene: TRBV12-5; abundance: -; CDR3aa: CASGTPNQETQYF; CDR3nt: TGTGCTAGTGGTACTCCCAACCAAGAGACCCAGTACTTC
d_gene: TRBD2; j_gene: TRBJ2-3; v_gene: TRBV6-4; abundance: few; CDR3aa: CASSDLAGGDTQYF; CDR3nt: TGTGCCAGCAGTGACCTAGCGGGGGGTGATACGCAGTATTTT
d_gene: -; j_gene: TRBJ1-4; v_gene: TRBV7-2; abundance: few; CDR3aa: CASSSGLANEKLFF; CDR3nt: TGTGCCAGCAGCTCAGGGCTCGCTAATGAAAAACTGTTTTTT
d_gene: -; j_gene: TRBJ2-3; v_gene: TRBV5-1; abundance: -; CDR3aa: CASSGTGSNTDTQYF; CDR3nt: TGCGCCAGCAGCGGAACAGGGTCGAACACAGATACGCAGTATTTT
d_gene: TRBD1; j_gene: TRBJ1-5; v_gene: TRBV7-8; abundance: few; CDR3aa: CASSLAGDRYDQPQHF; CDR3nt: TGTGCCAGCAGCTTAGCGGGGGACAGGTACGATCAGCCCCAGCATTTT
d_gene: -; j_gene: TRBJ1-2; v_gene: TRBV7-2; abundance: -; CDR3aa: CASSLGSHRSYTF; CDR3nt: TGTGCCAGCAGCTTAGGTTCGCACCGAAGCTACACCTTC
d_gene: TRBD2; j_gene: TRBJ2-5; v_gene: TRBV7-2; abundance: -; CDR3aa: CASSLVPGLALSETQYF; CDR3nt: TGTGCCAGCAGCTTAGTCCCCGGACTAGCTCTTTCAGAGACCCAGTACTTC
d_gene: -; j_gene: TRBJ1-4; v_gene: TRBV6-1; abundance: -; CDR3aa: CASSELGSANEKLFF; CDR3nt: TGTGCCAGCAGTGAATTGGGGTCGGCTAATGAAAAACTGTTTTTT
d_gene: -; j_gene: TRBJ1-4; v_gene: TRBV6-6; abundance: -; CDR3aa: CASSQRTGRGNEKLFF; CDR3nt: TGTGCCAGCAGTCAGCGGACGGGGCGGGGTAATGAAAAACTGTTTTTT
d_gene: TRBD1; j_gene: TRBJ2-1; v_gene: TRBV4-3; abundance: -; CDR3aa: CASSQASRGQTFRQFF; CDR3nt: TGCGCCAGCAGCCAAGCGTCGAGGGGACAGACCTTTCGGCAGTTCTTC
d_gene: -; j_gene: TRBJ2-4; v_gene: TRBV5-4; abundance: -; CDR3aa: CASSLQGWGNIQYF; CDR3nt: TGTGCCAGCAGCTTGCAGGGCTGGGGAAACATTCAGTACTTC
d_gene: -; j_gene: TRBJ2-1; v_gene: TRBV19; abundance: few; CDR3aa: CASGGVSYNEQFF; CDR3nt: TGTGCCAGCGGCGGGGTCTCCTACAATGAGCAGTTCTTC
d_gene: -; j_gene: TRBJ1-1; v_gene: TRBV2; abundance: few; CDR3aa: CASRGSGNTEAFF; CDR3nt: TGTGCCAGCAGGGGTTCAGGAAACACTGAAGCTTTCTTT
d_gene: -; j_gene: TRBJ2-7; v_gene: TRBV29-1; abundance: -; CDR3aa: CSVRGQSYEQYF; CDR3nt: TGCAGCGTTAGAGGGCAATCCTACGAGCAGTACTTC
d_gene: -; j_gene: TRBJ2-1; v_gene: TRBV12-5; abundance: -; CDR3aa: CASVLPPGNTYNEQFF; CDR3nt: TGTGCTAGTGTTTTGCCCCCAGGCAACACCTACAATGAGCAGTTCTTC
d_gene: -; j_gene: TRBJ2-3; v_gene: TRBV7-9; abundance: medium-sized; CDR3aa: CASSLATDTQYF; CDR3nt: TGTGCCAGCAGCTTAGCGACAGATACGCAGTATTTT
d_gene: TRBD1; j_gene: TRBJ2-5; v_gene: TRBV29-1; abundance: few; CDR3aa: CSVEGDRVPETQYF; CDR3nt: TGCAGCGTTGAGGGGGACAGGGTGCCGGAGACCCAGTACTTC
d_gene: -; j_gene: TRBJ1-2; v_gene: TRBV6-1; abundance: -; CDR3aa: CASTRRDDYGYTF; CDR3nt: TGTGCCAGCACCCGAAGGGATGATTATGGCTACACCTTC
d_gene: TRBD2; j_gene: TRBJ2-5; v_gene: TRBV19; abundance: few; CDR3aa: CASSTLGLAATQYF; CDR3nt: TGTGCCAGTAGTACCCTGGGACTAGCGGCGACCCAGTACTTC
d_gene: -; j_gene: TRBJ1-1; v_gene: TRBV5-4; abundance: -; CDR3aa: CASSSLLPMNTEAFF; CDR3nt: TGTGCCAGCAGCTCGCTACTTCCTATGAACACTGAAGCTTTCTTT